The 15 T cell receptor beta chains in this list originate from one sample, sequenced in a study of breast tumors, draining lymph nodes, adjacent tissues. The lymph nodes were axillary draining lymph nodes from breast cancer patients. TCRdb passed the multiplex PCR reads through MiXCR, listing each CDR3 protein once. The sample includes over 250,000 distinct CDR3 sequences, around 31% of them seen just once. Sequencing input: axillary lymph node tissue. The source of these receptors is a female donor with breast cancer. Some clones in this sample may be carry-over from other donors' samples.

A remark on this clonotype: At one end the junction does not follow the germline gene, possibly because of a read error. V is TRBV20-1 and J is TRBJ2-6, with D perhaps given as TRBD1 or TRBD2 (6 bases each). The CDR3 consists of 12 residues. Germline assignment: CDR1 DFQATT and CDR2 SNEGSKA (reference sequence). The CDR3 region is CSAHRTAGTEAF. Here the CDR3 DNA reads TGCAGTGCCCATCGGACAGCGGGCACTGAAGCTTTC.

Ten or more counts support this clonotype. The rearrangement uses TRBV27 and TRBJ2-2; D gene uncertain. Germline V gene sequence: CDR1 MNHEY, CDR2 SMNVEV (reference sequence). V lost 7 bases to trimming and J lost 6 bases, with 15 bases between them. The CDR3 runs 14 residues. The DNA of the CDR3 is TGTGCCAGCACTCAGACAAGGGTGTCCGGGGAGCTGTTTTTT. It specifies CASTQTRVSGELFF.

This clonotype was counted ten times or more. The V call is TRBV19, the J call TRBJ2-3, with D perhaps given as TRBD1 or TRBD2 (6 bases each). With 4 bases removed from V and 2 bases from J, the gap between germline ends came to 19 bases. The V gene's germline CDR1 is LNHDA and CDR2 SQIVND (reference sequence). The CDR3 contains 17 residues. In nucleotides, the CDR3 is TGTGCCAGTAGTAAGATACTAGGGGGGCAAAACACAGATACGCAGTATTTT. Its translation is CASSKILGGQNTDTQYF.

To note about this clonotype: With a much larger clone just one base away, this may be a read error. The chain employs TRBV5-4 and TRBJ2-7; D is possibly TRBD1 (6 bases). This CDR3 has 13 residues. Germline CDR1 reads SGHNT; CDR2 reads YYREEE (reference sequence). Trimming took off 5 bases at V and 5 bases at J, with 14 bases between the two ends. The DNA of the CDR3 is TGTGCCAGCAGTTTCCGGGACACGCACGAGCAGTACTTC. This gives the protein CASSFRDTHEQYF.

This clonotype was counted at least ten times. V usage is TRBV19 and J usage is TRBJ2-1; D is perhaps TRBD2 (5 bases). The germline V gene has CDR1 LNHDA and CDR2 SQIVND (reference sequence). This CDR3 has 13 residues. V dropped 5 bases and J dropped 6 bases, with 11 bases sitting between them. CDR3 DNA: TGTGCCAGTAGTGTCACACTAGGCAATGAGCAGTTCTTC. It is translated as CASSVTLGNEQFF. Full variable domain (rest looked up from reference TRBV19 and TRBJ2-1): DGGITQSPKYLFRKEGQNVTLSCEQNLNHDAMYWYRQDPGQGLRLIYYSQIVNDFQKGDIAEGYSVSREKKESFPLTVTSAQKNPTAFYLCASSVTLGNEQFFGPGTRLTVL.

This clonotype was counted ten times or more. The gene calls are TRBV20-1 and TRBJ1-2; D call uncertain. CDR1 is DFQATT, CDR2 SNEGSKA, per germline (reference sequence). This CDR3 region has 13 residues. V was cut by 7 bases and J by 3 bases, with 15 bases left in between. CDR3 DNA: TGCAGTGTCCCCCCGCTCGGGGACTATGGCTACACCTTC. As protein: CSVPPLGDYGYTF.

In DNA, the CDR3 is TGCGCCAGAGGGGGGGTGACTAATGAAAAACTGTTTTTT. This translates into CARGGVTNEKLFF. This chain connects TRBV10-1 to TRBJ1-4; tentatively, D is TRBD1 (6 bases). The CDR3 totals 13 residues. CDR1 WNHNN and CDR2 SYGVQD come from the germline V gene (reference sequence). The V end lost 9 bases, the J end lost 2 bases, and 10 bases lay between the germline ends.

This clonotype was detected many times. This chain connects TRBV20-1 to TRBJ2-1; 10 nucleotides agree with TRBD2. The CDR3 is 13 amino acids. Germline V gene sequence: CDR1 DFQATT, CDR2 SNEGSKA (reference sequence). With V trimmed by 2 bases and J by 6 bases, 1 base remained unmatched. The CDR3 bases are TGCAGTGCTAGACTAGCGGGAGTCAATGAGCAGTTCTTC. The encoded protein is CSARLAGVNEQFF.

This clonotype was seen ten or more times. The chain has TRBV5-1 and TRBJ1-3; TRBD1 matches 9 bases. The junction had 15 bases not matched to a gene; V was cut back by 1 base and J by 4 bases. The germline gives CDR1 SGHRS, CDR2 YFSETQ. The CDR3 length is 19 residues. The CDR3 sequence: CASSLKGTGSEFMGNTIYF. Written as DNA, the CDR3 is TGCGCCAGCAGCTTGAAAGGGACAGGGTCGGAGTTTATGGGAAACACCATATATTTT.

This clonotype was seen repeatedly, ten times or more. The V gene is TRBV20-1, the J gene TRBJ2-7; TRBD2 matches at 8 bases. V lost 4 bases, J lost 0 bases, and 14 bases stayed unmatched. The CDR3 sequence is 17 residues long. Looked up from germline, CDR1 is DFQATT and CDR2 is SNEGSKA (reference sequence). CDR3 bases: TGCAGTGCTAAGCCGGGCCTTATAGCGGGGAACTCCTACGAGCAGTACTTC. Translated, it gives CSAKPGLIAGNSYEQYF.

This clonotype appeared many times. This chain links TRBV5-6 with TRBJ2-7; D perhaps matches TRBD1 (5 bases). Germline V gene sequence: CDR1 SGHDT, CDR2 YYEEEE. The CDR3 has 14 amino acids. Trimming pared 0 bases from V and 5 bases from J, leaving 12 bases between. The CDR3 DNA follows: TGTGCCAGCAGCTTGGGTCAGGGTGGCCACGAGCAGTACTTC. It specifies CASSLGQGGHEQYF.

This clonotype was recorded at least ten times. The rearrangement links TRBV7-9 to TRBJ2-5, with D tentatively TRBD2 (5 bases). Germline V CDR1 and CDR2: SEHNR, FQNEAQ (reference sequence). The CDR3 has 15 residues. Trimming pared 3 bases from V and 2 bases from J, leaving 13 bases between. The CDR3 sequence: CASSFEGGRQETQYF. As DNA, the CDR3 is TGTGCCAGCAGCTTCGAAGGAGGCCGTCAAGAGACCCAGTACTTC.

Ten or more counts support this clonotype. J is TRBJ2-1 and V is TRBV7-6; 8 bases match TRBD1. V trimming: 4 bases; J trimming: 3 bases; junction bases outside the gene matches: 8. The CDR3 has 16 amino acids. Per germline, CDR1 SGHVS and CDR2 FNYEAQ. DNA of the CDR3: TGTGCCAGCAGCTCAACCGGGACAGGCTACTACAATGAGCAGTTCTTC. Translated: CASSSTGTGYYNEQFF. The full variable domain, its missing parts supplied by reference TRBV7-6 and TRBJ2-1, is GAGVSQSPRYKVTKRGQDVALRCDPISGHVSLYWYRQALGQGPEFLTYFNYEAQQDKSGLPNDRFSAERPEGSISTLTIQRTEQRDSAMYRCASSSTGTGYYNEQFFGPGTRLTVL.

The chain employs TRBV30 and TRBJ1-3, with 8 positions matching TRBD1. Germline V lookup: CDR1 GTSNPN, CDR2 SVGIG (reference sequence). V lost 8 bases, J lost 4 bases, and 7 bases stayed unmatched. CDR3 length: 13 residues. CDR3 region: CAGKTGAGNTIYF. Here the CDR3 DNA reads TGTGCCGGCAAGACAGGGGCGGGAAACACCATATATTTT.

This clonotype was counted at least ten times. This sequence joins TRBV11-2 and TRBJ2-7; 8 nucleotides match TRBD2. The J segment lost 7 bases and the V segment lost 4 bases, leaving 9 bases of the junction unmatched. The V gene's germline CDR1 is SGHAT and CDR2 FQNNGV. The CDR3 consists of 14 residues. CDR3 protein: CASSSRGPSGEQYF. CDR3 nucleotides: TGTGCCAGCAGCTCCAGGGGACCTAGCGGGGAGCAGTACTTC.